The 32 T cell receptor beta chains below were found in one sample sequenced in a study of CD8+ T cells in alopecia areata. Once RNA had been extracted, it was reverse transcribed into cDNA to act as the sequencing template. Only in-frame clones appear in the TCRdb table, and some are missing; sequencing was by immunoSEQ multiplex PCR. Among about 180,000 clones listed, about 72% were seen once. The source material was CD8+ T cells sorted from blood, sampled at week 0. Source of these receptors: a human donor with alopecia areata.

The chain is built from TRBV19 and TRBJ2-7; no clear D gene. Trimming cost V 5 bases and J 2 bases, with 16 bases left between them. CDR1 and CDR2 (germline): LNHDA, SQIVND (reference sequence). This CDR3 region has 15 residues. CDR3 sequence reads: CASSGGAQNAYEQYF. For the CDR3, the DNA is TGTGCCAGTAGTGGTGGAGCACAAAACGCCTACGAGCAGTACTTC.

This clone was recorded once. The chain recombines TRBV2 with TRBJ2-7; D possibly matches TRBD1 or TRBD2 (5 bases each). Trimming shortened V by 10 bases and J by 4 bases, and 23 bases separated the two germline ends. Germline CDR1 is SNHLY and CDR2 is FYNNEI. The length of the CDR3 is 15 residues. The CDR3 is CAKRDPTRAIYEQYF. CDR3 nucleotides: TGTGCCAAAAGGGACCCCACCAGGGCCATTTACGAGCAGTACTTC.

The chain uses TRBV2 and TRBJ2-2; 8 nucleotides match TRBD1. The V gene's germline CDR1 is SNHLY and CDR2 FYNNEI. V lost 6 bases, J lost 3 bases, and 18 bases stayed unmatched. The CDR3 is made up of 19 amino acids. The CDR3 reads CASRAPPGQEIGYTGELFF. The CDR3 DNA is TGTGCCAGCAGGGCACCCCCGGGACAGGAAATAGGTTACACCGGGGAGCTGTTTTTT.

This clone was counted only a few times. V and J are TRBV9 and TRBJ2-5; D perhaps matches TRBD1 (6 bases). Trimming removed 4 bases from V and 2 bases from J, with 12 bases in between. This CDR3 is 14 amino acids long. Per germline, CDR1 SGDLS and CDR2 YYNGEE. Here the CDR3 DNA reads TGTGCCAGCAGCCCACCAGGGGCACAAGAGACCCAGTACTTC. Protein: CASSPPGAQETQYF.

The rearrangement uses TRBV7-2 and TRBJ2-5; a weak D match, TRBD1 (5 bases). Germline CDR1 is SGHTA and CDR2 is FQGNSA. The CDR3 is 14 amino acids. V was shortened by 2 bases and J by 4 bases, with 11 bases between the two germline ends. The chain's CDR3 is CASSLNAGLETQYF. CDR3 DNA: TGTGCCAGCAGCTTAAACGCAGGGTTAGAGACCCAGTACTTC. The full variable domain, rest sourced from reference TRBV7-2 and TRBJ2-5, is GAGVSQSPSNKVTEKGKDVELRCDPISGHTALYWYRQSLGQGLEFLIYFQGNSAPDKSGLPSDRFSAERTGGSVSTLTIQRTQQEDSAVYLCASSLNAGLETQYFGPGTRLLVL.

The V call is TRBV28, the J call TRBJ1-1, with a tentative D call TRBD1 (5 bases). V was cut by 3 bases and J by 7 bases, with 15 bases left in between. Germline CDR1 MDHEN, CDR2 SYDVKM. The CDR3 covers 14 residues. The CDR3 DNA follows: TGTGCCAGCAGTTTTGGTCAAAGACAGAGTGAAGCTTTCTTT. Its translation is CASSFGQRQSEAFF.

The chain joins TRBV5-6 to TRBJ1-2; D not certain. This CDR3 region has 14 residues. The germline V and J ends were trimmed by 3 bases and 5 bases, with 14 bases remaining between them. The germline CDR1 and CDR2 sequences are SGHDT and YYEEEE. The CDR3 region has the DNA TGTGCCAGCAGCTCCGGGTCAGGCTTATATGGCTACACCTTC. This encodes CASSSGSGLYGYTF.

The J gene is TRBJ1-1, the V gene TRBV9; 8 nucleotides line up with TRBD1. In germline, CDR1 is SGDLS, CDR2 YYNGEE. This CDR3 is built from 15 residues. V shed 1 base and J 4 bases; nucleotides not matched to a gene: 6. CDR3 sequence: CASSVSPGGGTEAFF. CDR3 bases: TGTGCCAGCAGCGTAAGTCCAGGGGGCGGCACTGAAGCTTTCTTT.

CDR3: CASSLGQGSTGELFF. DNA for the CDR3: TGTGCCAGCAGCCTCGGACAGGGGAGCACCGGGGAGCTGTTTTTT. This chain connects TRBV14 to TRBJ2-2; 9 nucleotides match TRBD1. From germline, CDR1 is SGHDN and CDR2 FVKESK. This CDR3 has 15 amino acids. The J segment lost 4 bases and the V segment lost 4 bases, leaving 4 bases of the junction unmatched.

The chain is built from TRBV27 and TRBJ2-7; D is possibly TRBD1 (6 bases). CDR1 and CDR2 (germline): MNHEY, SMNVEV (reference sequence). V lost 7 bases and J 5 bases, leaving 12 bases between the germline ends. There are 12 residues in the CDR3. The CDR3 nucleotides are TGTGCCAGCAAAACAGGGACGAACGAGCAGTACTTC. Its protein is CASKTGTNEQYF.

This chain connects TRBV5-1 to TRBJ2-7; 9 bases map to TRBD1. The junction had 3 bases not matched to a gene; V was cut back by 3 bases and J by 2 bases. The CDR3 length is 14 residues. Per the germline V gene, CDR1 is SGHRS and CDR2 is YFSETQ. The CDR3 bases are TGCGCCAGCAGCTCCGGGACAGGGACCTACGAGCAGTACTTC. Residues: CASSSGTGTYEQYF. Looking up the rest from reference TRBV5-1 and TRBJ2-7 gives the full variable domain: KAGVTQTPRYLIKTRGQQVTLSCSPISGHRSVSWYQQTPGQGLQFLFEYFSETQRNKGNFPGRFSGRQFSNSRSEMNVSTLELGDSALYLCASSSGTGTYEQYFGPGTRLTVT.

J is TRBJ1-6 and V is TRBV27; D unresolved. Germline V gene lookup returns CDR1 MNHEY and CDR2 SMNVEV (reference sequence). The CDR3 consists of 13 residues. Trimming took 1 base from V and 10 from J, leaving 8 bases between them. The CDR3 loop reads CASSLWRVSPLHF. The CDR3 DNA reads TGTGCCAGCAGTTTATGGCGGGTATCACCCCTCCACTTT.

The V and J genes are TRBV5-1 and TRBJ2-2; TRBD1 matches at 7 bases. The CDR3 is 17 residues long. CDR1 is SGHRS and CDR2 is YFSETQ in the germline V gene. Trimming removed 1 base from V and 6 bases from J; junction bases left unmatched: 12. The CDR3 reads CASSLKGAVPLAGELFF. The CDR3 region has the DNA TGCGCCAGCAGCTTGAAGGGGGCAGTCCCCCTCGCCGGGGAGCTGTTTTTT.

This rearrangement joins TRBV29-1 to TRBJ2-7; D possibly corresponds to TRBD1 (6 bases). The germline V gene encodes CDR1 SQVTM and CDR2 ANQGSEA. The ends were cut back, 4 bases at V and 2 bases at J, with 18 bases in the middle. This CDR3 has 15 residues. CDR3 protein: CSVVGGPGQPYEQYF. CDR3 DNA: TGCAGCGTTGTGGGTGGGCCGGGACAACCCTACGAGCAGTACTTC.

This clone was picked up one time. The chain carries TRBV19 and TRBJ1-2; TRBD1 is a possible D gene (5 bases). Germline CDR1 is LNHDA and CDR2 is SQIVND (reference sequence). Trimming shortened V by 5 bases and J by 5 bases, and 18 bases separated the two germline ends. The CDR3 has 15 amino acids. DNA for the CDR3: TGTGCCAGTAGTCCGTCCCCGACGGGGCCTTATGGCTACACCTTC. Translating gives CASSPSPTGPYGYTF. Full variable domain (missing parts from reference TRBV19 and TRBJ1-2): DGGITQSPKYLFRKEGQNVTLSCEQNLNHDAMYWYRQDPGQGLRLIYYSQIVNDFQKGDIAEGYSVSREKKESFPLTVTSAQKNPTAFYLCASSPSPTGPYGYTFGSGTRLTVV.

This clone was picked up one time. The rearrangement joins TRBV29-1 to TRBJ1-2; D gene uncertain. The CDR3 length is 12 residues. V lost 5 bases, J lost 0 bases, and 7 bases lay in between. Germline CDR1 is SQVTM and CDR2 is ANQGSEA. The CDR3 bases are TGCAGCGTTCCCCTCGCTAACTATGGCTACACCTTC. Amino acids: CSVPLANYGYTF.

The chain recombines TRBV19 with TRBJ2-2; D unclear. Germline CDR1 reads LNHDA; CDR2 reads SQIVND (reference sequence). The CDR3 runs 12 residues. V was cut by 3 bases and J by 6 bases, with 5 bases left in between. The CDR3 DNA sequence: TGTGCCAGTAGTATTCGGCCCGGGGAGCTGTTTTTT. The encoded protein is CASSIRPGELFF. Using reference TRBV19 and TRBJ2-2 for the parts outside the CDR3, the full variable domain is DGGITQSPKYLFRKEGQNVTLSCEQNLNHDAMYWYRQDPGQGLRLIYYSQIVNDFQKGDIAEGYSVSREKKESFPLTVTSAQKNPTAFYLCASSIRPGELFFGEGSRLTVL.

This clone showed up just a few times. V usage is TRBV27 and J usage is TRBJ2-5; TRBD2 matches 7 bases. The V gene end was trimmed by 5 bases and the J gene end by 5 bases; junction bases not matched to a gene: 5. This CDR3 has 13 residues. Germline lookup yields CDR1 MNHEY and CDR2 SMNVEV (reference sequence). CDR3 in DNA: TGTGCCAGCAGTCCGACTAGCTGGGAGACCCAGTACTTC. This encodes CASSPTSWETQYF.

V usage is TRBV29-1 and J usage is TRBJ2-7; 8 bases match TRBD2. CDR1 is SQVTM, CDR2 ANQGSEA, per germline. Germline trimming cut 5 bases from V and 5 bases from J; bases unmatched to any gene: 5. The CDR3 totals 12 residues. The CDR3 bases are TGCAGCGTTTTAAGCGGGGGAAACGAGCAGTACTTC. Its translation: CSVLSGGNEQYF.

The V gene is TRBV30, the J gene TRBJ2-7; no clear D gene. Germline V gene sequence: CDR1 GTSNPN, CDR2 SVGIG (reference sequence). Trimming removed 0 bases at V and 3 bases at J, with 9 bases between. The CDR3 sequence is 13 residues long. CDR3 in DNA: TGTGCCTGGAGTGTACTATCCCTCTACGAGCAGTACTTC. Translating it yields CAWSVLSLYEQYF.

The V gene is TRBV7-6, the J gene TRBJ1-1; D is ambiguous. Per the germline V gene, CDR1 is SGHVS and CDR2 is FNYEAQ. The CDR3 totals 14 residues. The V gene lost 5 bases and the J gene lost 1 base, with 11 bases spanning the gap. The CDR3 DNA sequence: TGTGCCAGCAGCCCCTGGACCGAGAACACTGAAGCTTTCTTT. Translating gives CASSPWTENTEAFF.

The chain is built from TRBV4-1 and TRBJ1-2; possible D gene TRBD1, 6 bases. The CDR3 spans 15 residues. Between the trimmed V and J ends, which lost 2 bases and 7 bases, there was a span of 17 bases. CDR1 is MGHRA and CDR2 is YSYEKL in the germline V gene. The CDR3 loop is CASSQPAGEHFGYTF. For the CDR3, the DNA is TGCGCCAGCAGCCAACCCGCAGGGGAACATTTTGGCTACACCTTC.

This clone has more than one count but fewer than ten. CDR3 nucleotide sequence: TGTGCCAGCAGCTCTTTATTCGGCCACGCTGGCTACACCTTC. Residues: CASSSLFGHAGYTF. The rearrangement uses TRBV7-9 and TRBJ1-2; D remains ambiguous. The CDR3 has 14 residues. Trimming cost V 4 bases and J 7 bases, with 16 bases left between them. Germline V gene data show CDR1 as SEHNR and CDR2 as FQNEAQ (reference sequence). The full variable domain, its missing parts supplied by reference TRBV7-9 and TRBJ1-2, is DTGVSQNPRHKITKRGQNVTFRCDPISEHNRLYWYRQTLGQGPEFLTYFQNEAQLEKSRLLSDRFSAERPKGSFSTLEIQRTEQGDSAMYLCASSSLFGHAGYTFGSGTRLTVV.

The chain uses TRBV25-1 and TRBJ1-2; tentatively, D is TRBD1 (5 bases). This CDR3 spans 18 amino acids. Germline CDR1 is MGHDK and CDR2 is SYGVNS. The germline V and J ends were trimmed by 4 bases and 4 bases, with 25 bases remaining between them. CDR3 in amino acids: CASSGPTEPGSPRYGYTF. CDR3 nucleotide sequence: TGTGCCAGCAGTGGGCCAACTGAACCAGGGTCCCCACGCTATGGCTACACCTTC.

The chain is built from TRBV29-1 and TRBJ2-2, with D perhaps TRBD2 (7 bases). Per germline, CDR1 SQVTM and CDR2 ANQGSEA. Trimming stripped 5 bases from V and 5 bases from J, with 18 bases between. This CDR3 has 15 amino acids. CDR3 residues: CSVPGGTHRTGELFF. CDR3 in DNA: TGCAGCGTTCCGGGGGGCACGCATCGGACCGGGGAGCTGTTTTTT.

V usage is TRBV5-1 and J usage is TRBJ2-1; 7 nucleotides align to TRBD1. The trim removed 4 bases at V and 9 bases at J, leaving 10 bases unmatched. Germline-derived CDR1 and CDR2 are SGHRS and YFSETQ. The CDR3 contains 14 residues. The CDR3 DNA reads TGCGCCAGCAGCCCCGGACAGGACCCCCCTGAGCAGTTCTTC. It translates to CASSPGQDPPEQFF.

The V and J genes are TRBV19 and TRBJ2-7; D possibly corresponds to TRBD2 (5 bases). CDR1 is LNHDA and CDR2 is SQIVND in the germline V gene (reference sequence). V gave up 2 bases and J gave up 3 bases, with 11 bases separating them. The CDR3 sequence is 14 residues long. The DNA for the CDR3 is TGTGCCAGTAGTATACTTAACGGGAACTACGAGCAGTACTTC. This translates into CASSILNGNYEQYF.

This clone was seen only once. This chain uses TRBV7-2 with TRBJ1-2; a weak D match, TRBD1 (5 bases). Germline V lookup: CDR1 SGHTA, CDR2 FQGNSA. V was cut by 1 base and J by 7 bases, with 19 bases left in between. CDR3 size: 16 residues. The CDR3 region has the DNA TGTGCCAGCAGCTTAGTTCGCGACCAAGGAAGGGGTGGCTACACCTTC. Residues: CASSLVRDQGRGGYTF.

This clone has more than one count but fewer than ten. The chain joins TRBV18 to TRBJ1-5; 7 bases map to TRBD1. Germline trimming cut 3 bases from V and 7 bases from J; bases unmatched to any gene: 9. Germline V CDR1 and CDR2: KGHSH, LQKENI. The CDR3 runs 15 residues. CDR3 protein: CASSPLTGKGQPQHF. CDR3 nucleotide sequence: TGTGCCAGCTCACCTCTGACAGGGAAGGGGCAGCCCCAGCATTTT.

V gene TRBV25-1 combines with J gene TRBJ2-5; perhaps D is TRBD1 or TRBD2 (5 bases each). The germline CDR1 and CDR2 sequences are MGHDK and SYGVNS. The CDR3 runs 14 residues. V lost 3 bases, J lost 1 base, and 9 bases lay in between. CDR3 residues: CASSDPGSQETQYF. Written as DNA, the CDR3 is TGTGCCAGCAGTGATCCAGGGAGCCAAGAGACCCAGTACTTC.

V usage is TRBV5-1 and J usage is TRBJ2-7, with TRBD2 as a possible D gene (6 bases). The CDR3 loop spans 16 amino acids. Germline loops: CDR1 SGHRS, CDR2 YFSETQ. V dropped 5 bases and J dropped 0 bases, with 18 bases sitting between them. CDR3 region: CASRSGGALSSYEQYF. CDR3 nucleotide sequence: TGCGCCAGCAGATCAGGAGGGGCCCTAAGCTCCTACGAGCAGTACTTC.

The chain recombines TRBV10-3 with TRBJ1-2, with TRBD1 identical over 8 bases. Trimming at V came to 3 bases and at J to 6 bases, leaving 9 bases not matched to a gene. The CDR3 covers 15 residues. Germline-derived CDR1 and CDR2 are ENHRY and SYGVKD. The CDR3 spells CAISEQGTGWDGYTF. CDR3 coding DNA: TGTGCCATCAGTGAACAAGGGACAGGATGGGATGGCTACACCTTC.